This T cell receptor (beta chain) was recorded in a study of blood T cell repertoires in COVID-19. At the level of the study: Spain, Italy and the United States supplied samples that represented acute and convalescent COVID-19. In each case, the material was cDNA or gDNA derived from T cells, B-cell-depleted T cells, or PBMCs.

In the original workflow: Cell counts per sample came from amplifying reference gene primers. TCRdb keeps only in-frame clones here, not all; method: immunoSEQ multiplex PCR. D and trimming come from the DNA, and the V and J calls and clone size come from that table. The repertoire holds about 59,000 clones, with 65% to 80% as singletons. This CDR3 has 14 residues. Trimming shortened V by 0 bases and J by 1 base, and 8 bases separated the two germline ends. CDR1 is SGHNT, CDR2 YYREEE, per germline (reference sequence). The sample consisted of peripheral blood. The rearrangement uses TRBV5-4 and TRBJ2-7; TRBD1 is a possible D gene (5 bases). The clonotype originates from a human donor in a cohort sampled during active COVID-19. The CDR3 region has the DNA TGTGCCAGCAGCTTGGTTGGGGCGTCCTACGAGCAGTACTTC. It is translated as CASSLVGASYEQYF.